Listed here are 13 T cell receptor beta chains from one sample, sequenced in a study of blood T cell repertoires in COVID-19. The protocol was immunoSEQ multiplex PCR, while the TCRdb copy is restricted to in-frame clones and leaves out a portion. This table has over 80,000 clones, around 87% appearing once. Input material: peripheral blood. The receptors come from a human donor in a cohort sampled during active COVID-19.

This CDR3 is CSLSSYGYTF. In nucleotides, the CDR3 is TGCAGTCTAAGTTCCTATGGCTACACCTTC. The chain is built from TRBV20-1 and TRBJ1-2; D is uncertain. The CDR3 has 10 amino acids. Trimming removed 8 bases at V and 4 bases at J, with 8 bases between. Germline V lookup: CDR1 DFQATT, CDR2 SNEGSKA (reference sequence).

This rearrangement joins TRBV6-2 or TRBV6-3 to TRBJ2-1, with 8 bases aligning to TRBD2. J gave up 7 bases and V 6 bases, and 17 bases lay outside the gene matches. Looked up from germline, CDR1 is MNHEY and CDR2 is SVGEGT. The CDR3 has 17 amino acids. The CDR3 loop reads CASSGVPGLVLGNEQFF. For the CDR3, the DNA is TGTGCCAGCAGCGGAGTTCCGGGACTAGTCTTGGGAAATGAGCAGTTCTTC.

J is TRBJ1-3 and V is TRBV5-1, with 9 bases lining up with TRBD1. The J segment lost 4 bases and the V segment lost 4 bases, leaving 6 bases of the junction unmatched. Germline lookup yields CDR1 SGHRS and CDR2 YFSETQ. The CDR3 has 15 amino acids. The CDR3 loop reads CASSLGQGKGNTIYF. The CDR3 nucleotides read TGCGCCAGCAGCCTCGGACAGGGGAAAGGAAACACCATATATTTT.

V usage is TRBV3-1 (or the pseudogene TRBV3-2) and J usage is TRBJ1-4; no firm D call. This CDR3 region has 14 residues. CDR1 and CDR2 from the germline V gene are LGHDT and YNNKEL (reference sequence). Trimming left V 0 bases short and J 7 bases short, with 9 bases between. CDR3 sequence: CASSQDRLSEKLFF. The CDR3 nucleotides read TGTGCCAGCAGCCAAGACAGGCTCAGTGAAAAACTGTTTTTT.

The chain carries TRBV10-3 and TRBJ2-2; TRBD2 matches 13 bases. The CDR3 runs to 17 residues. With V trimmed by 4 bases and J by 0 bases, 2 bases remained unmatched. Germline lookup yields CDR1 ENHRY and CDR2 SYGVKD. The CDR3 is CAISGLAGGSNTGELFF. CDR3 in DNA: TGTGCCATCAGTGGACTAGCGGGAGGATCGAACACCGGGGAGCTGTTTTTT.

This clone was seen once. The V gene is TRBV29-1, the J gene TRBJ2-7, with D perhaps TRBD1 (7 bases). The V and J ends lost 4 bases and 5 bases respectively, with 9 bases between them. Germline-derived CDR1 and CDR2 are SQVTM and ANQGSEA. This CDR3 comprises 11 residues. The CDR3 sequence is CSVGGTDEQYF. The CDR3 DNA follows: TGCAGCGTTGGCGGGACAGACGAGCAGTACTTC.

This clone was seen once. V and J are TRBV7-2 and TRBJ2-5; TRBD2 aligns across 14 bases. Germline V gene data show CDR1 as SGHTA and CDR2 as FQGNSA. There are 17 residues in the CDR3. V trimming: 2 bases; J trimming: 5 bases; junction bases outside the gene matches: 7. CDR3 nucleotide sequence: TGTGCCAGCAGCTTAACCCTGAGACTAGCGGGAGGGGAGACCCAGTACTTC. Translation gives CASSLTLRLAGGETQYF.

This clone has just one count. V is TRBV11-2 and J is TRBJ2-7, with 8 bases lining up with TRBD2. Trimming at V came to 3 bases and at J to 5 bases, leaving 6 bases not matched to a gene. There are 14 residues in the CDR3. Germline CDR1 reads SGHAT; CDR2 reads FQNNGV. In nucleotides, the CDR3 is TGTGCCAGCAGCTTTGCGGGGGGCCCGGACGAGCAGTACTTC. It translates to CASSFAGGPDEQYF.

The chain's CDR3 is CASSSISGTGGAEQYF. The CDR3 DNA follows: TGTGCCAGCAGCTCAATCTCCGGGACAGGGGGCGCCGAGCAGTACTTC. The J gene is TRBJ2-7, the V gene TRBV7-9, with 12 nucleotides matching TRBD1. Germline V gene lookup returns CDR1 SEHNR and CDR2 FQNEAQ (reference sequence). Trimming took 4 bases from V and 6 from J; bases not matched to a gene: 10. The CDR3 has 16 amino acids.

The DNA of the CDR3 is TGTGCCAGCAGCTTATATTGGACATACACAGATACGCAGTATTTT. Translated, it gives CASSLYWTYTDTQYF. This chain joins TRBV7-2 and TRBJ2-3; tentatively, D is TRBD1 (5 bases). The length of the CDR3 is 15 residues. Trimming pared 2 bases from V and 2 bases from J, leaving 11 bases between. Germline CDR1 is SGHTA and CDR2 is FQGNSA.

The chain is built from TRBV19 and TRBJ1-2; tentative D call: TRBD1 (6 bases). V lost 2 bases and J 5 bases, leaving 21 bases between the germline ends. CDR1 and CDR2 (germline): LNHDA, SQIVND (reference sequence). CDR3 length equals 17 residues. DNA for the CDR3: TGTGCCAGTAGTATAAACGGACAGCATGGGCAGAGTTATGGCTACACCTTC. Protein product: CASSINGQHGQSYGYTF.

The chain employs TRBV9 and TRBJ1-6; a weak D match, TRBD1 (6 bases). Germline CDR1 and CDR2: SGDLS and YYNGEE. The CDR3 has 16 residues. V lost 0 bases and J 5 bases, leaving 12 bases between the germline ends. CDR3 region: CASSVGGPMDNSPLHF. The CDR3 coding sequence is TGTGCCAGCAGCGTAGGGGGGCCTATGGATAATTCACCCCTCCACTTT.

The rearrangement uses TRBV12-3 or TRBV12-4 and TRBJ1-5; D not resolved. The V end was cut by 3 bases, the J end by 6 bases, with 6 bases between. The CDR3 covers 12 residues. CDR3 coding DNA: TGTGCCAGCAGTTTCTCAGGTCAGCCCCAGCATTTT. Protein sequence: CASSFSGQPQHF.